This TCR beta chain stems from a study of Ad26.COV2.S vaccination and SARS-CoV-2 variants. Sequencing was performed with immunoSEQ multiplex PCR; in TCRdb, only in-frame clones are kept and a portion is missing. The table includes about half a million clones, around 89% detected once. General observations from the study: Compared with placebo recipients, vaccine recipients had higher spike-specific TCR breadth.

V was trimmed by 5 bases and J by 4 bases, leaving 11 bases between them. This CDR3 spans 13 amino acids. Treatment denoted: around 19 received Ad26.COV2.S at low or high dose, single or two shots; about 5 received placebo; per-sample allocation not given. Day 63 after the first vaccine or placebo injection was the time point for sampling. Adults aged 18-55 years in Boston included the donor. Wuhan-strain spike was delivered by a replication-incompetent Ad26 vector. A remark on this clone: Its antigen is as yet unknown.

The receptor comes from a person aged 18-60 years who received the Ad26.COV2.S COVID-19 vaccine or a placebo. V and J are TRBV12-3 or TRBV12-4 and TRBJ1-2; D unresolved. Sequences were derived from peripheral blood, sampled in a trial of Ad26.COV2.S vaccine versus placebo. The CDR3 nucleotides read TGTGCCAGCAGTACAACAGCGAGCTATGGCTACACCTTC. This encodes CASSTTASYGYTF.